The 25 T cell receptor beta chains reported below all come from one sample, sequenced in a study of beta chain features in type 1 diabetes (dated by TCRdb to between 2018 and 2020). Overall study outcomes, separate from this receptor: In all four CD4+ subsets, TCRB CDR3 length was moderately but significantly shorter in type 1 diabetes patients.

Receptor amplification or capture employed the immunoSEQ multiplex PCR assay. All of the isolated RNA was reverse transcribed with the High Capacity cDNA Reverse Transcription Kit, so expressed TCRB transcripts were sequenced. TCRdb provides this immuneACCESS table in a form limited to in-frame rearrangements. Some clones are lacking; in checked studies, under half of them reflect an unresolved V gene, and why the rest are absent is not known. The sample data list 200,000 to 300,000 clones, and around 13% of these were observed just once. Approximately 0.018% of the sample is held by the ten biggest clonotypes. Their antigen targets remain unknown. Sequences were obtained from naive CD4+ T cells from blood. The cell subset or site label, read with the paper, signifies: true naive CD4+ T cells. The receptors shown here come from a man aged 25-45 years with type 1 diabetes.

The rearrangement uses TRBV27 and TRBJ2-5; D is uncertain. Trimming took off 2 bases at V and 2 bases at J, with 6 bases between the two ends. The CDR3 extends over 13 amino acids. Germline V lookup: CDR1 MNHEY, CDR2 SMNVEV (reference sequence). In DNA form, the CDR3 reads TGTGCCAGCAGTTTAGCGGATCAAGAGACCCAGTACTTC. The encoded protein is CASSLADQETQYF.

This clone was seen a few times. The chain carries TRBV5-1 and TRBJ2-7; 7 nucleotides agree with TRBD1. The CDR3 is 15 residues long. With V trimmed by 0 bases and J by 2 bases, 5 bases remained unmatched. CDR1 and CDR2 (germline): SGHRS, YFSETQ. This CDR3 is CASSLVEQGTYEQYF. CDR3 DNA sequence: TGCGCCAGCAGCTTGGTCGAACAGGGGACCTACGAGCAGTACTTC.

This chain uses TRBV11-3 with TRBJ1-1; possible D gene TRBD1, 5 bases. V lost 5 bases and J lost 4, with 11 bases in between. The V gene's germline CDR1 is SGHNT and CDR2 YENEEA. This CDR3 region has 13 residues. The CDR3 DNA sequence: TGTGCCAGCAGCCCCCAGGGCGGCACTGAAGCTTTCTTT. As protein: CASSPQGGTEAFF.

This clone was counted a few times. This chain connects TRBV6-1 to TRBJ2-3; weak D call: TRBD1 (5 bases). The CDR3 consists of 17 residues. CDR1 and CDR2 from the germline V gene are MNHNS and SASEGT. V lost 1 base, J lost 7 bases, and 21 bases lay in between. Here the CDR3 DNA reads TGTGCCAGCAGTGAAGGTGGAATTGGGGCAGCAACGCATACGCAGTATTTT. This translates into CASSEGGIGAATHTQYF.

The chain carries TRBV19 and TRBJ1-1; 7 nucleotides agree with TRBD1. Germline V gene data show CDR1 as LNHDA and CDR2 as SQIVND (reference sequence). CDR3 size: 13 residues. The trim removed 7 bases at V and 7 bases at J, leaving 9 bases unmatched. For the CDR3, the DNA is TGTGCCAGTACCTCGGGACAGCAGGATGAAGCTTTCTTT. Encoded protein: CASTSGQQDEAFF. Looking up the rest from reference TRBV19 and TRBJ1-1 gives the full variable domain: DGGITQSPKYLFRKEGQNVTLSCEQNLNHDAMYWYRQDPGQGLRLIYYSQIVNDFQKGDIAEGYSVSREKKESFPLTVTSAQKNPTAFYLCASTSGQQDEAFFGQGTRLTVV.

Only a few counts were recorded for this clone. The chain uses TRBV25-1 and TRBJ1-1; D is unresolved. This CDR3 has 13 residues. V lost 7 bases and J lost 3, with 12 bases in between. The germline V gene has CDR1 MGHDK and CDR2 SYGVNS. Written as DNA, the CDR3 is TGTGCCAGCACCTTATTCGGGGACACTGAAGCTTTCTTT. The encoded protein is CASTLFGDTEAFF.

In its sample, this clone was seen a few times. The chain joins TRBV25-1 to TRBJ2-5, with D hard to call. This CDR3 region has 15 residues. Looked up from germline, CDR1 is MGHDK and CDR2 is SYGVNS. Trimming took off 1 base at V and 3 bases at J, with 12 bases between the two ends. CDR3 coding DNA: TGTGCCAGCAGTGAATTGCGTGAAGTAGAAGAGACCCAGTACTTC. Translating it yields CASSELREVEETQYF.

This clone was observed a handful of times. The chain carries TRBV11-2 and TRBJ2-3; the D gene is possibly TRBD2 (6 bases). Trimming took 1 base from V and 4 from J, leaving 15 bases between them. Germline CDR1 is SGHAT and CDR2 is FQNNGV. The CDR3 is made up of 16 amino acids. CDR3 in DNA: TGTGCCAGCAGCTTAGCCCTAGCGCCCATTCCAGATACGCAGTATTTT. Translated, it gives CASSLALAPIPDTQYF.

This clone was counted only a few times. The chain joins TRBV12-2 to TRBJ1-2; the listed D gene, TRBD1, was not tested against the DNA. TRBV12-2 is annotated as a pseudogene. The CDR3 is 15 amino acids. The DNA of the CDR3 is TGTGCAAGTCGCTTCCTGACAGGGAGATACTATGGCTACACCTTC. Protein product: CASRFLTGRYYGYTF.

This chain links TRBV5-1 with TRBJ2-1; the D gene is possibly TRBD2 (5 bases). This CDR3 spans 14 amino acids. Trimming took 0 bases from V and 8 from J, leaving 12 bases between them. CDR1 SGHRS and CDR2 YFSETQ come from the germline V gene. CDR3 amino acids: CASSLGGEGDEQFF. The CDR3 nucleotides read TGCGCCAGCAGCTTGGGGGGAGAGGGCGATGAGCAGTTCTTC.

This sequence joins TRBV19 and TRBJ2-2; 9 nucleotides align to TRBD1. CDR3 length: 16 amino acids. The germline V gene encodes CDR1 LNHDA and CDR2 SQIVND (reference sequence). Trimming at V came to 4 bases and at J to 0 bases, leaving 3 bases not matched to a gene. The CDR3 DNA reads as TGTGCCAGTAGTACAACAGGGGGCGCGAACACCGGGGAGCTGTTTTTT. The encoded protein is CASSTTGGANTGELFF.

This rearrangement joins TRBV11-2 to TRBJ2-5; no clear D gene. The CDR3 has 13 amino acids. Trimming pared 2 bases from V and 1 base from J, leaving 5 bases between. From germline, CDR1 is SGHAT and CDR2 FQNNGV. The CDR3 spells CASSLSSQETQYF. The CDR3 bases are TGTGCCAGCAGCTTATCTAGCCAAGAGACCCAGTACTTC.

As regards this clone: Distinct nucleotide sequences in the sample also encode this CDR3. The chain couples TRBV5-1 to TRBJ1-1, with TRBD1 identical over 7 bases. The ends lost 1 base at V and 1 base at J; junction bases unmatched: 1. The length of the CDR3 is 14 residues. Germline V CDR1 and CDR2: SGHRS, YFSETQ. CDR3 loop: CASSLQGGNTEAFF. The CDR3 nucleotides read TGCGCCAGCAGCTTGCAGGGGGGGAACACTGAAGCTTTCTTT. Complete variable domain (other parts from reference TRBV5-1 and TRBJ1-1): KAGVTQTPRYLIKTRGQQVTLSCSPISGHRSVSWYQQTPGQGLQFLFEYFSETQRNKGNFPGRFSGRQFSNSRSEMNVSTLELGDSALYLCASSLQGGNTEAFFGQGTRLTVV.

This clone was seen a handful of times. The J gene is TRBJ2-1, the V gene TRBV5-4; TRBD2 matches 13 bases. The CDR3 is made up of 15 amino acids. The J segment lost 9 bases and the V segment lost 4 bases, leaving 7 bases of the junction unmatched. Germline loops: CDR1 SGHNT, CDR2 YYREEE (reference sequence). The CDR3 DNA is TGTGCCAGCAGCCCCGGACTAGCGGGAGTGGGTGAGCAGTTCTTC. As protein: CASSPGLAGVGEQFF.

The V call is TRBV29-1, the J call TRBJ2-6; tentative D call: TRBD2 (6 bases). The V and J ends lost 5 bases and 2 bases respectively, with 10 bases between them. Germline CDR1 SQVTM, CDR2 ANQGSEA. The CDR3 runs to 14 residues. The CDR3 nucleotides read TGCAGCGTTTTAGGAGGGACTGGGGCCAACGTCCTGACTTTC. Amino acid sequence: CSVLGGTGANVLTF.

The chain couples TRBV25-1 to TRBJ2-7; D is possibly TRBD2 (6 bases). Trimming removed 2 bases from V and 0 bases from J, with 14 bases in between. Germline loops: CDR1 MGHDK, CDR2 SYGVNS. CDR3 size: 16 residues. The CDR3 sequence is CASSEMLGGGSYEQYF. CDR3 nucleotides: TGTGCCAGCAGTGAAATGCTGGGGGGTGGCTCCTACGAGCAGTACTTC.

This clone was seen a few times. The chain employs TRBV18 and TRBJ1-5; D is uncertain. V was shortened by 5 bases and J by 2 bases, with 13 bases between the two germline ends. The CDR3 runs to 15 residues. The germline V gene has CDR1 KGHSH and CDR2 LQKENI. CDR3 in DNA: TGTGCCAGCTCAGTAGTGGAGGGAGGCAATCAGCCCCAGCATTTT. Translating it yields CASSVVEGGNQPQHF.

The chain is built from TRBV6-5 and TRBJ1-1; 7 nucleotides match TRBD1. The CDR3 length is 15 residues. In germline, CDR1 is MNHEY, CDR2 SVGAGI. V was clipped by 2 bases and J by 5 bases; unmatched bases: 8. The CDR3 sequence is CASSYPLDRETEAFF. The CDR3 bases are TGTGCCAGCAGTTACCCTCTAGACAGGGAGACTGAAGCTTTCTTT.

The genes are TRBV7-9 and TRBJ2-7; 7 bases map to TRBD1. The J segment lost 5 bases and the V segment lost 2 bases, leaving 3 bases of the junction unmatched. The CDR3 covers 13 residues. Germline-derived CDR1 and CDR2 are SEHNR and FQNEAQ (reference sequence). The CDR3 DNA sequence: TGTGCCAGCAGCTTATTAACAGGGGACGAGCAGTACTTC. Translation gives CASSLLTGDEQYF. The full variable domain, completed using reference TRBV7-9 and TRBJ2-7, is DTGVSQNPRHKITKRGQNVTFRCDPISEHNRLYWYRQTLGQGPEFLTYFQNEAQLEKSRLLSDRFSAERPKGSFSTLEIQRTEQGDSAMYLCASSLLTGDEQYFGPGTRLTVT.

V is TRBV29-1 and J is TRBJ2-5; 7 bases align to TRBD2. Germline values: CDR1 SQVTM, CDR2 ANQGSEA. CDR3 length equals 16 residues. J lost 2 bases, V lost 1 base, and 10 bases had no gene match. The CDR3 DNA sequence: TGCAGCGTTGAAGGGGTTATGGCTAGCGGTCAAGAGACCCAGTACTTC. Residues: CSVEGVMASGQETQYF.

This clone was recorded a few times. The CDR3 DNA reads TGTGCCAGCTCACCACCCGGGGATCTCTCCTACGAGCAGTACTTC. Its protein is CASSPPGDLSYEQYF. This chain joins TRBV18 and TRBJ2-7, with D possibly being TRBD2 (5 bases). The germline gives CDR1 KGHSH, CDR2 LQKENI. The CDR3 has 15 residues. Trimming left V 0 bases short and J 0 bases short, with 9 bases between.

The rearrangement joins TRBV6-5 to TRBJ2-2; 7 bases match TRBD1. Germline lookup yields CDR1 MNHEY and CDR2 SVGAGI. The CDR3 length is 16 residues. Trimming took 2 bases from V and 1 from J; bases not matched to a gene: 4. CDR3 DNA: TGTGCCAGCAGTTACAAAGGGGGCGGGAACACCGGGGAGCTGTTTTTT. This translates into CASSYKGGGNTGELFF.

The genes are TRBV18 and TRBJ2-7; tentatively, D is TRBD1 (6 bases). Trimming cost V 1 base and J 2 bases, with 9 bases left between them. There are 14 residues in the CDR3. Germline CDR1 is KGHSH and CDR2 is LQKENI. The CDR3 DNA reads as TGTGCCAGCTCACCACGGGACACTCCCTACGAGCAGTACTTC. It yields the protein CASSPRDTPYEQYF.

V and J are TRBV5-3 and TRBJ2-7; 10 nucleotides agree with TRBD2. TRBV5-3 carries the ORF label, with uncertain function. The CDR3 loop spans 18 amino acids. The V segment lost 1 base and the J segment 4 bases; nucleotides outside the gene matches: 14. This CDR3 is CARSLCTSGTICTYEQYF. For the CDR3, the DNA is TGTGCCAGAAGCTTGTGTACTAGCGGGACTATTTGTACGTACGAGCAGTACTTC.

This clone was observed a handful of times. V usage is TRBV7-2 and J usage is TRBJ1-2; a weak D match, TRBD1 (5 bases). V shed 3 bases and J shed 0 bases, with 8 bases lying between them. CDR1 SGHTA and CDR2 FQGNSA come from the germline V gene. The CDR3 runs to 14 residues. In nucleotides, the CDR3 is TGTGCCAGCAGCTTCACAGGCTCTAACTATGGCTACACCTTC. Translation gives CASSFTGSNYGYTF.